This T cell receptor (beta chain) was retrieved from a study of blood T cells in healthy people across ages. The length of the CDR3 is 14 residues. Germline CDR1 reads DFQATT; CDR2 reads SNEGSKA (reference sequence). At least 5.5 micrograms of total RNA were extracted per sample. The authors ran a second PCR of 7 to 11 cycles using a sample-barcoded 5' primer and a J-beta primer mix. Each CDR3 protein is one row after TCRdb ran MiXCR on the 5' RACE reads. Of fewer than 1.5 million distinct CDR3 sequences listed, 42% are singletons. The sample holds one count of this clonotype. Its antigen is not identified. General observations from the study: Versus aged donors, long-lived donors had higher diversity and more naive CD4+ cells.

This rearrangement joins TRBV20-1 to TRBJ2-7; 11 bases map to TRBD2. With the DNA end fitting TRBJ2-5 better, the J assignment may be wrong. The source of this sequence is a woman aged 18-35 years in good health. The sequenced sample consisted of blood. Written as DNA, the CDR3 is TGCAGTGCTAGAGGTAGCGGGGGGGCTGAGACCCAGTACTTC. As protein: CSARGSGGAETQYF.